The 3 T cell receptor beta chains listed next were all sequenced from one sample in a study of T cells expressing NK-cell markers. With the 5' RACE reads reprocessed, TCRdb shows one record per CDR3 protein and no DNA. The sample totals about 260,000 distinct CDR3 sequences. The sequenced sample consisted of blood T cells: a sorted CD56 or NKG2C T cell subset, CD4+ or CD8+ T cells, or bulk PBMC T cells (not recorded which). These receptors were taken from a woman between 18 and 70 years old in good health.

The CDR3 protein is CASSRVGQGGRGNQPQHF. This chain connects TRBV28 to TRBJ1-5; TCRdb calls TRBD1, which cannot be checked without DNA. Germline CDR1 MDHEN, CDR2 SYDVKM. The CDR3 loop spans 18 amino acids.

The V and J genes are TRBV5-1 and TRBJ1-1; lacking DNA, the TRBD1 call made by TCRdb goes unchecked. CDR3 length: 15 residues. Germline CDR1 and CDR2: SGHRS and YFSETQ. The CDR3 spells CASSTQGSWNTEAFF.

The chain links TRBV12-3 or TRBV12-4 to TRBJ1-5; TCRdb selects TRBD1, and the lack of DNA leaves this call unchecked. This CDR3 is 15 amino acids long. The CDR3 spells CASRVWGRSNQPQHF.